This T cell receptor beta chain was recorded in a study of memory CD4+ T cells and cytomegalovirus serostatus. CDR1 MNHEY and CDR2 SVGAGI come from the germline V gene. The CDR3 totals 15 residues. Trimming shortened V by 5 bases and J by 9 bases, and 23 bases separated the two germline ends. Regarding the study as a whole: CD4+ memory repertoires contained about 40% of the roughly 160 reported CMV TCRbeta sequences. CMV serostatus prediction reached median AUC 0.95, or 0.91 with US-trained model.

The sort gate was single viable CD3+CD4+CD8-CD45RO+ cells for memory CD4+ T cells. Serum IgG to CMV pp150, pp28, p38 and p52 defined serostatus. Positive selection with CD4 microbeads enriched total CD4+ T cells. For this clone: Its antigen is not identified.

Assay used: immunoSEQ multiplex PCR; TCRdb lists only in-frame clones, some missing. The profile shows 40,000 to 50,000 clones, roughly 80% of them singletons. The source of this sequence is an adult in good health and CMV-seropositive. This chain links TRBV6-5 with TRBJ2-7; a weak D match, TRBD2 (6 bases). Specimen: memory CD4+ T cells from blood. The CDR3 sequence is CASSRRDNRLLWQYF. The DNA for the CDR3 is TGTGCCAGCAGTAGGCGGGATAACAGGTTATTGTGGCAGTACTTC.